Below are 8 T cell receptor beta chains sequenced from a single sample in a study of T cell responses to AZD1222 COVID-19 vaccine. Measured with immunoSEQ multiplex PCR; TCRdb has only the in-frame clones, and not every one. This table has approximately 220,000 clones, 85% to 95% appearing once. The sample in question was peripheral blood, obtained on day 0 of MenACWY control vaccination. These TCRs come from an adult in good health.

This chain uses TRBV3-1 (or the pseudogene TRBV3-2) with TRBJ2-5; D possibly corresponds to TRBD2 (6 bases). This CDR3 comprises 12 residues. Germline CDR1 is LGHDT and CDR2 is YNNKEL (reference sequence). With 4 bases removed from V and 4 bases from J, the gap between germline ends came to 7 bases. In DNA, the CDR3 is TGTGCCAGCAGCCGAGCGGGAGAGACCCAGTACTTC. Protein sequence: CASSRAGETQYF.

The rearrangement joins TRBV7-3 to TRBJ2-1; 9 bases align to TRBD1. The CDR3 runs 14 residues. V dropped 5 bases and J dropped 5; count of bases not matched to a gene: 4. Germline V lookup: CDR1 SGHTA, CDR2 FQGTGA. CDR3 nucleotide sequence: TGTGCCAGCAGCACGACAGGGGGGGACAATGAGCAGTTCTTC. It translates to CASSTTGGDNEQFF.

J is TRBJ2-1 and V is TRBV19; D unclear. The V and J ends lost 3 bases and 3 bases respectively, with 6 bases between them. Germline lookup yields CDR1 LNHDA and CDR2 SQIVND (reference sequence). The CDR3 totals 13 residues. CDR3 amino acids: CASSIVVYNEQFF. The CDR3 nucleotides are TGTGCCAGTAGTATCGTGGTCTACAATGAGCAGTTCTTC.

The chain joins TRBV18 to TRBJ2-1; 8 bases map to TRBD2. The CDR3 totals 15 residues. Unmatched junction bases numbered 3, after V lost 1 base and J lost 4 bases. Germline CDR1 is KGHSH and CDR2 is LQKENI. Here the CDR3 reads CASSPQPGGYNEQFF. Written as DNA, the CDR3 is TGTGCCAGCTCACCACAACCGGGAGGGTACAATGAGCAGTTCTTC.

The V gene is TRBV28, the J gene TRBJ1-2; 9 nucleotides line up with TRBD1. J lost 4 bases, V lost 3 bases, and 6 bases had no gene match. Germline-derived CDR1 and CDR2 are MDHEN and SYDVKM. The CDR3 length is 15 residues. In DNA, the CDR3 is TGTGCCAGCAGTTTCGGGACAGGGCCACCCTATGGCTACACCTTC. This codes for CASSFGTGPPYGYTF.

This clone has just a few counts. The genes are TRBV6-5 and TRBJ1-1; possible D gene TRBD1, 6 bases. The germline gives CDR1 MNHEY, CDR2 SVGAGI. CDR3 size: 13 residues. V was shortened by 2 bases and J by 11 bases, with 15 bases between the two germline ends. The CDR3 sequence: CASSYSRGFGAFF. Written as DNA, the CDR3 is TGTGCCAGCAGTTACAGCAGGGGTTTTGGGGCTTTCTTT.

The chain recombines TRBV15 with TRBJ1-5; 10 bases line up with TRBD1. The junction had 6 bases not matched to a gene; V was cut back by 1 base and J by 6 bases. CDR1 is LNHNV and CDR2 is YYDKDF in the germline V gene (reference sequence). The CDR3 runs 16 residues. CDR3 DNA sequence: TGTGCCACCAGCAGAGGGGGGGACAGGGGACGTCAGCCCCAGCATTTT. The encoded protein is CATSRGGDRGRQPQHF.

The chain links TRBV19 to TRBJ1-1; weak D call: TRBD1 (5 bases). Germline V gives CDR1 LNHDA, CDR2 SQIVND (reference sequence). Trimming removed 6 bases from V and 1 base from J, with 9 bases in between. The CDR3 consists of 13 residues. The CDR3 here is CASSDRWNTEAFF. DNA of the CDR3: TGTGCCAGTAGCGACAGATGGAACACTGAAGCTTTCTTT.